The clone carrying this TCR beta chain has only a few counts. What it binds is not known. Germline CDR1 reads SGDLS; CDR2 reads YYNGEE. CDR3 length: 13 amino acids. The V and J ends lost 0 bases and 3 bases respectively, with 4 bases between them. TCR beta CDR3 region amplification was performed from RNA transcripts. The study used the HTBI primer set for a first-round RT-PCR of the TCR CDR3. Using its own MiXCR run on the multiplex PCR reads, TCRdb lists one record per CDR3 protein. The repertoire holds 400,000 to 450,000 distinct CDR3 sequences, with roughly 14% as singletons. The sample originates from a study of T cells in Graves' hyperthyroidism and ophthalmopathy. Study outcomes and limitations: Onset of ophthalmopathy came a median roughly 6.4 months after the model predicted it.

Ophthalmopathy in the patients scored at least 3 on Clinical Activity Score and at least 4 on NOSPECS grade, lasting under 3 months. Investigators excluded patients with uncontrolled infection, other autoimmune disease, pregnancy or lactation. The chain uses TRBV9 and TRBJ1-5, with D unresolved. The TCR originated in a man aged 18 to 29 with Graves' ophthalmopathy. Sequenced input: blood. The CDR3 nucleotides are TGTGCCAGCAGCGTAGGACACAATCAGCCCCAGCATTTT. Translation: CASSVGHNQPQHF.